The 21 T cell receptor beta chains below were found in one sample sequenced in a study of blood T cells in healthy people across ages. Through a sample-barcoded 5' primer and a J-beta primer mix, a second PCR was run for roughly 7 to 12 cycles. In TCRdb, the 5' RACE reads were re-called with MiXCR into one record per CDR3 protein. The repertoire holds about 630,000 distinct CDR3 sequences, under 25% seen once, with 3.6% in the top ten. Input material: blood. The origin of the receptors is a man between 65 and 85 years old in good health.

The gene calls are TRBV3-1 and TRBJ2-5; D not certain. The V and J ends lost 7 bases and 2 bases respectively, with 14 bases between them. The CDR3 is 14 residues long. Germline lookup yields CDR1 LGHDT and CDR2 YNNKEL (reference sequence). The CDR3 reads CASTPRIAQETQYF. CDR3 DNA: TGTGCCAGCACCCCAAGGATTGCGCAAGAGACCCAGTACTTC.

This chain links TRBV7-6 with TRBJ2-5, with D possibly called TRBD1 or TRBD2 (5 bases each). The CDR3 spans 15 residues. The germline V gene has CDR1 SGHVS and CDR2 FNYEAQ. V lost 5 bases to trimming and J lost 0 bases, with 13 bases between them. The CDR3 DNA follows: TGTGCCAGCAGCATTACCGGGACCTACCAAGAGACCCAGTACTTC. Protein: CASSITGTYQETQYF.

This rearrangement joins TRBV7-2 to TRBJ2-4; possible D gene TRBD1, 5 bases. The V and J ends lost 5 bases and 8 bases respectively, with 16 bases between them. Germline V gene sequence: CDR1 SGHTA, CDR2 FQGNSA. CDR3 length: 14 residues. CDR3 in DNA: TGTGCCAGCAGCCCCCGACATTTAGGGGACATTCAGTACTTC. Translation gives CASSPRHLGDIQYF.

This clonotype was counted between two and nine times. V is TRBV5-4 and J is TRBJ2-4, with D perhaps assigned TRBD1 or TRBD2 (5 bases each). V dropped 4 bases and J dropped 4 bases, with 15 bases sitting between them. CDR3 length equals 15 residues. Per germline, CDR1 SGHNT and CDR2 YYREEE (reference sequence). The CDR3 nucleotides read TGTGCCAGCAGCCCGTCGGGACCCCTAAAAAACATTCAGTACTTC. The encoded protein is CASSPSGPLKNIQYF.

This clonotype was picked up a small number of times. The rearrangement links TRBV20-1 to TRBJ1-2; the match to TRBD1 covers 9 bases. Germline V gives CDR1 DFQATT, CDR2 SNEGSKA (reference sequence). The CDR3 covers 14 residues. Here the CDR3 reads CSVKGQGGNYGYTF. For the CDR3, the DNA is TGCAGCGTTAAGGGACAGGGAGGAAACTATGGCTACACCTTC.

This clonotype has ten or more counts. The chain uses TRBV5-1 and TRBJ2-5, with D possibly TRBD1 on 5 matching bases. The CDR3 length is 17 residues. The germline V gene encodes CDR1 SGHRS and CDR2 YFSETQ. Trimming pared 0 bases from V and 3 bases from J, leaving 18 bases between. CDR3 nucleotides: TGCGCCAGCAGCTTGGGCCTGCAGCAGGGTGGGAAAGAGACCCAGTACTTC. It specifies CASSLGLQQGGKETQYF.

This clonotype occurred a few times. This sequence joins TRBV28 and TRBJ2-5; 8 positions agree with TRBD2. Losses at the gene ends were 5 bases for V and 2 bases for J; bases not matched to a gene: 7. The CDR3 contains 15 residues. Germline V gene data show CDR1 as MDHEN and CDR2 as SYDVKM. Here the CDR3 DNA reads TGTGCCAGCAGTCTCGGGGGGGCGGGTCAAGAGACCCAGTACTTC. It specifies CASSLGGAGQETQYF.

The rearrangement uses TRBV12-3 or TRBV12-4 and TRBJ1-4; 8 bases fit TRBD1. The CDR3 is 14 residues long. V gave up 6 bases and J gave up 3 bases; unmatched junction bases: 3. CDR3 DNA sequence: TGTGCCAGCAGACTGACAGGGGCTAATGAAAAACTGTTTTTT. It is translated as CASRLTGANEKLFF.

This clonotype was found many times. The chain links TRBV20-1 to TRBJ1-5; D is unclear. V was shortened by 3 bases and J by 4 bases, with 7 bases between the two germline ends. CDR1 DFQATT and CDR2 SNEGSKA come from the germline V gene (reference sequence). The CDR3 is 12 residues long. CDR3 nucleotides: TGCAGTGCTAGGGCTGGAAATCAGCCCCAGCATTTT. This translates into CSARAGNQPQHF.

This clonotype turned up a few times. The V and J genes are TRBV6-1 and TRBJ2-5, with 8 nucleotides matching TRBD1. The J call is uncertain, as TRBJ2-7 better fits the DNA end. In germline, CDR1 is MNHNS, CDR2 SASEGT. CDR3 length: 15 amino acids. CDR3 protein: CASSIGGQGFYEQYF. CDR3 in DNA: TGTGCCAGCAGCATCGGCGGACAGGGCTTCTACGAGCAGTACTTC.

This clonotype was recorded a few times. The rearrangement links TRBV6-2 or TRBV6-3 to TRBJ2-1; TRBD1 aligns across 7 bases. The CDR3 totals 16 residues. Germline V gene sequence: CDR1 MNHEY, CDR2 SVGEGT. V shed 2 bases and J 2 bases; nucleotides not matched to a gene: 6. CDR3 nucleotides: TGTGCCAGCAGTTACGCAACCGGGACAGCCTACAATGAGCAGTTCTTC. This sequence encodes CASSYATGTAYNEQFF.

In its sample, this clonotype was seen a few times. The rearrangement links TRBV29-1 to TRBJ2-5; D ambiguous. TRBJ2-7 explains the end of the DNA better; the J call may be wrong. The CDR3 is 13 amino acids. Germline CDR1 is SQVTM and CDR2 is ANQGSEA. The DNA for the CDR3 is TGCAGCGTTCAGGCGCGTCACTCCTACGAGCAGTACTTC. It is translated as CSVQARHSYEQYF.

This clonotype turned up a few times. The V call is TRBV5-1, the J call TRBJ1-2; 8 nucleotides align to TRBD1. Germline-derived CDR1 and CDR2 are SGHRS and YFSETQ. This CDR3 is built from 13 residues. After removal of 7 bases from V and 4 bases from J, the junction contained 6 bases not matched to a gene. In nucleotides, the CDR3 is TGCGCCAGCCAAGGACAGGGAGGCTATGGCTACACCTTC. Translation: CASQGQGGYGYTF. The full variable domain, its missing parts supplied by reference TRBV5-1 and TRBJ1-2, is KAGVTQTPRYLIKTRGQQVTLSCSPISGHRSVSWYQQTPGQGLQFLFEYFSETQRNKGNFPGRFSGRQFSNSRSEMNVSTLELGDSALYLCASQGQGGYGYTFGSGTRLTVV.

The chain has TRBV3-1 and TRBJ2-5; 7 bases match TRBD2. The germline V gene encodes CDR1 LGHDT and CDR2 YNNKEL (reference sequence). Germline trimming cut 0 bases from V and 1 base from J; bases unmatched to any gene: 5. CDR3 length: 16 amino acids. The CDR3 here is CASSQDWASGQETQYF. Here the CDR3 DNA reads TGTGCCAGCAGCCAAGATTGGGCTAGCGGCCAAGAGACCCAGTACTTC.

This clonotype was counted many times. Its ends do not fully match the called genes, so a read error is possible. In nucleotides, the CDR3 is TGTGCCAGCAGCTTAGAGGGCAATGGCTACACCTTC. It encodes CASSLEGNGYTF. The rearrangement uses TRBV5-1 and TRBJ1-2; D gene uncertain. The CDR3 spans 12 residues. Germline assignment: CDR1 SGHRS and CDR2 YFSETQ.

The sample holds a few counts of this clonotype. The chain has TRBV6-1 and TRBJ1-1; unclear D gene. The CDR3 contains 14 residues. The germline V gene has CDR1 MNHNS and CDR2 SASEGT. V was cut by 7 bases and J by 0 bases, with 12 bases left in between. The CDR3 DNA reads as TGTGCCAGCACCGTTGACACATTGAACACTGAAGCTTTCTTT. Amino acid sequence: CASTVDTLNTEAFF.

The sample holds a few counts of this clonotype. A much larger clone lies a single base off, so this may be a read error. The chain recombines TRBV5-1 with TRBJ2-5, with a possible D match to TRBD1 (6 bases). Germline CDR1 SGHRS, CDR2 YFSETQ. The CDR3 consists of 14 residues. CDR3 protein: CAGSLRDTEETQYF. In DNA, the CDR3 is TGCGCCGGCAGCTTAAGGGACACCGAAGAGACCCAGTACTTC.

This clonotype has a count of ten or more. V is TRBV28 and J is TRBJ2-5; 9 bases agree with TRBD1. The V and J ends lost 6 bases and 5 bases, in that order; junction bases with no gene match: 10. CDR3 length: 15 residues. The germline CDR1 and CDR2 sequences are MDHEN and SYDVKM. The CDR3 DNA is TGTGCCAGCAGACCGGGACAGGGCCAGGAGGAGACCCAGTACTTC. Translating gives CASRPGQGQEETQYF.

The chain joins TRBV20-1 to TRBJ2-7, with D hard to call. The germline V gene has CDR1 DFQATT and CDR2 SNEGSKA (reference sequence). CDR3 size: 14 residues. V gave up 6 bases and J gave up 3 bases, with 18 bases separating them. In nucleotides, the CDR3 is TGCAGTGCCCGCGGTACTCAAACCCTCTACGAGCAGTACTTC. Amino acids: CSARGTQTLYEQYF.

The chain uses TRBV11-2 and TRBJ2-5, with 11 nucleotides matching TRBD2. The germline CDR1 and CDR2 sequences are SGHAT and FQNNGV. The CDR3 extends over 15 amino acids. V was pared by 5 bases and J by 5 bases, with 7 bases of the junction left unmatched. The CDR3 nucleotides read TGTGCCAGCAGCCCAACTAGCGGGAGCGATGAGACCCAGTACTTC. The encoded protein is CASSPTSGSDETQYF.

There are a few counts of this clonotype. The chain recombines TRBV5-1 with TRBJ2-5; maybe TRBD2 (5 bases). Germline values: CDR1 SGHRS, CDR2 YFSETQ. The ends were cut back, 4 bases at V and 2 bases at J, with 15 bases in the middle. There are 15 residues in the CDR3. This chain's CDR3 is CASSPPRGIQETQYF. CDR3 nucleotides: TGCGCCAGCAGCCCGCCCCGAGGGATTCAAGAGACCCAGTACTTC.